Below are 32 T cell receptor beta chains sequenced from a single sample in a study of blood T cells in healthy people across ages. The authors ran a second PCR of roughly 6 to 12 cycles using a sample-barcoded 5' primer and a J-beta primer mix. From the 5' RACE reads, TCRdb called clonotypes with MiXCR, one entry per CDR3 protein. The top ten hold about 20% of the sample, which has approximately 800,000 distinct CDR3 sequences, roughly 60% seen once. Sample: blood. These TCRs come from a man younger than 45 in good health.

The chain couples TRBV18 to TRBJ1-2; 10 nucleotides agree with TRBD1. Germline V gene sequence: CDR1 KGHSH, CDR2 LQKENI. This CDR3 has 15 residues. V was clipped by 4 bases and J by 7 bases; unmatched bases: 9. CDR3: CASSRIPGTGAGYTF. For the CDR3, the DNA is TGTGCCAGCTCACGGATCCCCGGGACAGGGGCTGGCTACACCTTC.

This chain uses TRBV2 with TRBJ2-4, with 7 bases identical to TRBD1. TRBJ2-7 explains the end of the DNA better; the J call may be wrong. Germline V gives CDR1 SNHLY, CDR2 FYNNEI. This CDR3 is built from 12 residues. The CDR3 bases are TGTGCCAGCGAGGGACAGCCTTACGAGCAGTACTTC. Amino acid sequence: CASEGQPYEQYF.

The chain carries TRBV10-3 and TRBJ1-2, with D uncertain. Germline-derived CDR1 and CDR2 are ENHRY and SYGVKD. V lost 7 bases to trimming and J lost 0 bases, with 12 bases between them. The CDR3 is 14 amino acids. The CDR3 is CAITPEATNYGYTF. The CDR3 DNA is TGTGCCATCACTCCAGAGGCGACTAACTATGGCTACACCTTC.

The chain couples TRBV29-1 to TRBJ2-1; a possible D gene is TRBD1 (6 bases). V was pared by 6 bases and J by 2 bases, with 17 bases between. There are 15 residues in the CDR3. Germline-derived CDR1 and CDR2 are SQVTM and ANQGSEA. The CDR3 region has the DNA TGCAGCGTCACAGTCCGGGACACCCCCTACAATGAGCAGTTCTTC. This codes for CSVTVRDTPYNEQFF.

This clonotype was counted a single time. The rearrangement links TRBV12-5 to TRBJ2-5; D remains ambiguous. Germline V gives CDR1 LGHNT, CDR2 FRNRAP. V shed 1 base and J shed 2 bases, with 5 bases lying between them. The CDR3 totals 13 residues. For the CDR3, the DNA is TGTGCTAGTGGTTTGGGGGTGCAAGAGACCCAGTACTTC. Its translation: CASGLGVQETQYF.

V usage is TRBV12-3 or TRBV12-4 and J usage is TRBJ2-1, with 7 bases aligning to TRBD1. The CDR3 contains 18 residues. Unmatched junction bases numbered 9, after V lost 1 base and J lost 0 bases. The CDR3 region is CASSLGFWDSRSYNEQFF. CDR3 bases: TGTGCCAGCAGTTTAGGATTCTGGGACAGTCGCTCCTACAATGAGCAGTTCTTC.

The chain employs TRBV15 and TRBJ2-1, with D possibly called TRBD1 or TRBD2 (5 bases each). This CDR3 comprises 15 residues. Trimming took off 5 bases at V and 7 bases at J, with 18 bases between the two ends. Germline V gene data show CDR1 as LNHNV and CDR2 as YYDKDF (reference sequence). The CDR3 sequence is CATSGSGTDLNEQFF. The CDR3, as DNA: TGTGCCACCAGCGGGTCGGGGACGGACTTGAATGAGCAGTTCTTC.

The V call is TRBV4-2, the J call TRBJ2-2; TRBD2 matches 12 bases. This CDR3 contains 17 residues. Losses at the gene ends were 1 base for V and 5 bases for J; bases not matched to a gene: 5. CDR1 LGHNA and CDR2 YNFKEQ come from the germline V gene. The CDR3 reads CASSQAGTSGRTGELFF. The CDR3 region has the DNA TGTGCCAGCAGCCAAGCCGGGACTAGCGGGCGTACCGGGGAGCTGTTTTTT.

The chain links TRBV7-9 to TRBJ2-1, with 7 bases fitting TRBD2. The CDR3 has 15 amino acids. Germline CDR1 SEHNR, CDR2 FQNEAQ (reference sequence). V lost 8 bases, J lost 6 bases, and 13 bases stayed unmatched. CDR3 amino acids: CASARAGSSGNEQFF. CDR3 bases: TGTGCCAGCGCTCGAGCGGGGTCTTCGGGCAATGAGCAGTTCTTC.

J is TRBJ1-1 and V is TRBV6-1; D not resolved. With 6 bases removed from V and 5 bases from J, the gap between germline ends came to 13 bases. Per the germline V gene, CDR1 is MNHNS and CDR2 is SASEGT. The CDR3 consists of 13 residues. CDR3 sequence (DNA): TGTGCCAGCAGCCAGGTTTTCCAAACTGAAGCTTTCTTT. Translation: CASSQVFQTEAFF.

The chain combines TRBV15 with TRBJ2-7, with D unclear. V dropped 2 bases and J dropped 6 bases, with 14 bases sitting between them. The CDR3 sequence is 14 residues long. Germline V lookup: CDR1 LNHNV, CDR2 YYDKDF (reference sequence). The CDR3 DNA follows: TGTGCCACCAGCAGAAATGCGGTCCCCGGCGAGCAGTACTTC. Translation gives CATSRNAVPGEQYF.

The rearrangement links TRBV20-1 to TRBJ2-1; the D call may be TRBD1 or TRBD2 (5 bases each). CDR1 DFQATT and CDR2 SNEGSKA come from the germline V gene (reference sequence). V was shortened by 6 bases and J by 7 bases, with 16 bases between the two germline ends. CDR3 size: 13 residues. CDR3 protein: CSAGTKLQNEQFF. The CDR3, as DNA: TGCAGTGCCGGGACCAAACTACAAAATGAGCAGTTCTTC.

The rearrangement links TRBV4-1 to TRBJ1-4; no definite D call. This CDR3 contains 11 residues. Trimming removed 3 bases at V and 8 bases at J, with 4 bases between. Germline CDR1 reads MGHRA; CDR2 reads YSYEKL. The CDR3 DNA reads as TGCGCCAGCAGCCACAACGAAAAACTGTTTTTT. It specifies CASSHNEKLFF.

The table lists this clonotype with a few counts. V usage is TRBV13 and J usage is TRBJ2-7, with 7 bases matching TRBD2. Trimming at V came to 1 base and at J to 3 bases, leaving 6 bases not matched to a gene. CDR1 is PRHDT, CDR2 FYEKMQ, per germline (reference sequence). The length of the CDR3 is 15 residues. This chain's CDR3 is CASSLAGGSIYEQYF. CDR3 in DNA: TGTGCCAGCAGCTTAGCCGGCGGGAGCATCTACGAGCAGTACTTC.

This clonotype was picked up one time. CDR3 in amino acids: CASSPQVSGGKTGEQYF. In DNA form, the CDR3 reads TGTGCCAGCAGCCCTCAAGTAAGCGGGGGAAAGACGGGGGAGCAGTACTTC. This chain links TRBV5-6 with TRBJ2-7; 8 positions match TRBD2. V lost 4 bases, J lost 7 bases, and 19 bases stayed unmatched. This CDR3 region has 17 residues. Germline V gene data show CDR1 as SGHDT and CDR2 as YYEEEE.

This clonotype turned up a few times. For the CDR3, the DNA is TGCAGCGTTGAAGTAGGACTAGCGGGAGACGATACGCAGTATTTT. Its translation is CSVEVGLAGDDTQYF. The chain uses TRBV29-1 and TRBJ2-3, with 13 bases identical to TRBD2. The length of the CDR3 is 15 residues. Looked up from germline, CDR1 is SQVTM and CDR2 is ANQGSEA. V shed 1 base and J 6 bases; nucleotides not matched to a gene: 4.

This clonotype was detected once. This rearrangement joins TRBV10-3 to TRBJ1-5; D is possibly TRBD1 (5 bases). Trimming took 9 bases from V and 0 from J, leaving 15 bases between them. The CDR3 spans 15 residues. Germline-derived CDR1 and CDR2 are ENHRY and SYGVKD. The CDR3 DNA reads TGTGCCATTTCCCCCGGGGGATTTAGCAATCAGCCCCAGCATTTT. This sequence encodes CAISPGGFSNQPQHF.

This clonotype was detected only a few times. The V gene is TRBV10-3, the J gene TRBJ1-5; D ambiguous. The CDR3 totals 13 residues. Trimming pared 3 bases from V and 4 bases from J, leaving 7 bases between. Germline V gene data show CDR1 as ENHRY and CDR2 as SYGVKD. The CDR3 bases are TGTGCCATCAGTGAACAGCCAAATCAGCCCCAGCATTTT. As protein: CAISEQPNQPQHF.

This sequence joins TRBV16 and TRBJ1-5; the D is unclear. Trimming stripped 4 bases from V and 3 bases from J, with 13 bases between. The CDR3 runs 15 residues. Germline V CDR1 and CDR2: KGHSY, FQNENV. Written as DNA, the CDR3 is TGTGCCAGCAGCCCGCCTGGAATAGTCAATCAGCCCCAGCATTTT. Amino acid sequence: CASSPPGIVNQPQHF.

The J gene is TRBJ2-7, the V gene TRBV7-6; D gene uncertain. In germline, CDR1 is SGHVS, CDR2 FNYEAQ. The CDR3 length is 12 residues. Trimming removed 2 bases at V and 3 bases at J, with 5 bases between. In DNA, the CDR3 is TGTGCCAGCAGCTTAAACGACTACGAGCAGTACTTC. Its protein is CASSLNDYEQYF.

The rearrangement uses TRBV11-2 and TRBJ2-1, with 8 bases lining up with TRBD2. Germline trimming cut 1 base from V and 8 bases from J; bases unmatched to any gene: 4. There are 14 residues in the CDR3. Germline values: CDR1 SGHAT, CDR2 FQNNGV. CDR3 residues: CASSLVSGRDEQFF. The DNA of the CDR3 is TGTGCCAGCAGCTTAGTTTCCGGGAGGGATGAGCAGTTCTTC. The entire variable domain, with the rest obtained from reference TRBV11-2 and TRBJ2-1, is as follows: EAGVAQSPRYKIIEKRQSVAFWCNPISGHATLYWYQQILGQGPKLLIQFQNNGVVDDSQLPKDRFSAERLKGVDSTLKIQPAKLEDSAVYLCASSLVSGRDEQFFGPGTRLTVL.

The chain combines TRBV20-1 with TRBJ2-1; unclear D gene. V was shortened by 6 bases and J by 3 bases, with 15 bases between the two germline ends. Germline assignment: CDR1 DFQATT and CDR2 SNEGSKA (reference sequence). The CDR3 has 14 amino acids. The CDR3 DNA reads TGCAGTGCCCACGACTTAGAAATCTACAATGAGCAGTTCTTC. Amino acid sequence: CSAHDLEIYNEQFF.

The chain joins TRBV7-3 to TRBJ2-3; D remains unclear. CDR1 is SGHTA, CDR2 FQGTGA, per germline. The V end was cut by 4 bases, the J end by 6 bases, with 8 bases between. The CDR3 runs 12 residues. The CDR3 DNA follows: TGTGCCAGCAGCTCCTACATGGATACGCAGTATTTT. This gives the protein CASSSYMDTQYF. Full variable domain (outside the CDR3, taken from reference TRBV7-3 and TRBJ2-3): GAGVSQTPSNKVTEKGKYVELRCDPISGHTALYWYRQSLGQGPEFLIYFQGTGAADDSGLPNDRFFAVRPEGSVSTLKIQRTERGDSAVYLCASSSYMDTQYFGPGTRLTVL.

This clonotype was seen a handful of times. This chain joins TRBV9 and TRBJ2-1; weak D call: TRBD1 (5 bases). The CDR3 extends over 14 amino acids. With 3 bases removed from V and 3 bases from J, the gap between germline ends came to 10 bases. Germline V lookup: CDR1 SGDLS, CDR2 YYNGEE. CDR3: CASSARTNYNEQFF. CDR3 DNA sequence: TGTGCCAGCAGCGCCCGGACAAACTACAATGAGCAGTTCTTC.

The chain employs TRBV5-1 and TRBJ2-1; the D call may be TRBD1 or TRBD2 (6 bases each). There are 15 residues in the CDR3. V lost 3 bases and J lost 0, with 10 bases in between. CDR1 is SGHRS and CDR2 is YFSETQ in the germline V gene. This chain's CDR3 is CASSYRGDSYNEQFF. The CDR3 region has the DNA TGCGCCAGCAGCTATAGGGGGGACTCCTACAATGAGCAGTTCTTC.

This chain connects TRBV20-1 to TRBJ2-5; the D gene is possibly TRBD1 (5 bases). V was pared by 0 bases and J by 5 bases, with 13 bases between. The CDR3 sequence is 14 residues long. The germline gives CDR1 DFQATT, CDR2 SNEGSKA (reference sequence). The CDR3 protein is CSARDPGKSETQYF. The CDR3 coding sequence is TGCAGTGCTAGAGACCCAGGGAAGAGTGAGACCCAGTACTTC.

The CDR3 loop is CASSLGYLVNEQFF. As DNA, the CDR3 is TGTGCCAGCAGCTTGGGGTATCTGGTCAATGAGCAGTTCTTC. The chain carries TRBV7-2 and TRBJ2-1; D is uncertain. This CDR3 is 14 amino acids long. Germline V gene lookup returns CDR1 SGHTA and CDR2 FQGNSA. Trimming left V 3 bases short and J 6 bases short, with 12 bases between.

The CDR3 nucleotides are TGTGCCAGCAGTTCAATGCATCCAATCAACCCATTGAACACTGAAGCTTTCTTT. This encodes CASSSMHPINPLNTEAFF. The chain has TRBV27 and TRBJ1-1; D gene ambiguous. The V gene lost 4 bases and the J gene lost 0 bases, with 21 bases spanning the gap. The CDR3 spans 18 residues. CDR1 and CDR2 from the germline V gene are MNHEY and SMNVEV (reference sequence).

There are a few counts of this clonotype. This chain uses TRBV11-1 with TRBJ2-5; TRBD2 matches at 12 bases. This CDR3 is built from 15 residues. Germline CDR1 is SGHAT and CDR2 is FQDESV (reference sequence). V lost 5 bases, J lost 4 bases, and 5 bases stayed unmatched. The CDR3 here is CASSIGTSGRETQYF. CDR3 DNA sequence: TGTGCCAGCAGCATCGGGACTAGCGGGCGAGAGACCCAGTACTTC.

In this sample, this clonotype turned up once. The CDR3 region is CAISEYRDRGHYEQYF. In DNA form, the CDR3 reads TGTGCCATCAGTGAGTACCGGGACAGGGGGCATTACGAGCAGTACTTC. This chain uses TRBV10-3 with TRBJ2-5; 12 positions agree with TRBD1. The J call is uncertain, as TRBJ2-7 better fits the DNA end. Germline V CDR1 and CDR2: ENHRY, SYGVKD. CDR3 length equals 16 residues.

This clonotype was seen a handful of times. The V call is TRBV7-8, the J call TRBJ2-2; no firm D call. The V gene's germline CDR1 is SGHVS and CDR2 FQNEAQ. CDR3 size: 12 residues. The V and J ends lost 6 bases and 8 bases respectively, with 10 bases between them. CDR3 amino acids: CASSLTLGELFF. DNA of the CDR3: TGTGCCAGCAGTTTAACCCTGGGGGAGCTGTTTTTT.

This clonotype has a handful of counts. V and J are TRBV7-9 and TRBJ1-1; no definite D call. V was cut by 1 base and J by 4 bases, with 19 bases left in between. The CDR3 contains 17 residues. Germline CDR1 SEHNR, CDR2 FQNEAQ (reference sequence). CDR3 sequence (DNA): TGTGCCAGCAGCTTAGGAATCTCGGCAGCGGCGACCACTGAAGCTTTCTTT. It is translated as CASSLGISAAATTEAFF. The full variable domain, in which reference TRBV7-9 and TRBJ1-1 provide the parts outside the CDR3, is DTGVSQNPRHKITKRGQNVTFRCDPISEHNRLYWYRQTLGQGPEFLTYFQNEAQLEKSRLLSDRFSAERPKGSFSTLEIQRTEQGDSAMYLCASSLGISAAATTEAFFGQGTRLTVV.